Listed below are T cell receptor beta chains from one sample, sequenced in a study of technical replicates of blood from a handful of donors. Data came from immunoSEQ multiplex PCR; TCRdb stores just in-frame clones and leaves some out. In the table there are approximately 87,000 clones, more than 85% of which are singletons. The sample comprised T cells isolated from PBMCs. The receptors derive from a human donor in good health. Some clones in this sample may be carry-over from other donors' samples. Each CDR3 is given with its conserved first and last residue. D genes are given only for firm matches. Only part of the rows carry a size: once, few, many, or a class if the clone is expanded.

D gene: .
V gene: TRBV6-1
J gene: TRBJ1-2
clone size: once
CDR3 DNA: TGTGCCGGCACCGCAGGAGGCTATGGCTACACCTTC
CDR3 protein: CAGTAGGYGYTF

D gene: .
V gene: TRBV6-6
J gene: TRBJ2-7
clone size: .
CDR3 DNA: TGTGCCAGCAGTTACTTCCTCGAGGGCTCCTACGAGCAGTACTTC
CDR3 protein: CASSYFLEGSYEQYF

D gene: TRBD1
V gene: TRBV29-1
J gene: TRBJ2-1
clone size: .
CDR3 DNA: TGCAGCGACGTCGGGACAGGGTATAACAATGAGCAGTTCTTC
CDR3 protein: CSDVGTGYNNEQFF

D gene: .
V gene: TRBV29-1
J gene: TRBJ2-1
clone size: .
CDR3 DNA: TGCAGCGTTGAGCCCGGGTATGGCGAGCAGTTCTTC
CDR3 protein: CSVEPGYGEQFF

D gene: .
V gene: TRBV18
J gene: TRBJ2-7
clone size: .
CDR3 DNA: TGTGCCAGCTCACCATCTCACCGGGTAAGTTCCTACGAGCAGTACTTC
CDR3 protein: CASSPSHRVSSYEQYF

D gene: .
V gene: TRBV10-3
J gene: TRBJ2-1
clone size: .
CDR3 DNA: TGTGCCATCCAAGGGGCGGGACTCTCCTACAATGAGCAGTTCTTC
CDR3 protein: CAIQGAGLSYNEQFF

D gene: .
V gene: TRBV30
J gene: TRBJ1-1
clone size: few
CDR3 DNA: TGTGCCTGGAGGGGGAGCCCTGAAGCTTTCTTT
CDR3 protein: CAWRGSPEAFF

D gene: TRBD2
V gene: TRBV9
J gene: TRBJ2-3
clone size: .
CDR3 DNA: TGTGCCAGCAGCATCAGACTAGCGGGAGGGTTAAGCACAGATACGCAGTATTTT
CDR3 protein: CASSIRLAGGLSTDTQYF

D gene: TRBD2
V gene: TRBV30
J gene: TRBJ2-7
clone size: .
CDR3 DNA: TGTGCCTGGGCCTTAGCGGGAGCAGGCGAGCAGTACTTC
CDR3 protein: CAWALAGAGEQYF

D gene: TRBD2
V gene: TRBV18
J gene: TRBJ2-7
clone size: few
CDR3 DNA: TGTGCCAGCTCACCACAGAGGGGCGGGGGCGAGCAGTACTTC
CDR3 protein: CASSPQRGGGEQYF

D gene: TRBD2
V gene: TRBV6-4
J gene: TRBJ2-5
clone size: .
CDR3 DNA: TGTGCCAGCAGTGAATCTAGCGGAGGGGCGGAGACCCAGTACTTC
CDR3 protein: CASSESSGGAETQYF

D gene: TRBD2
V gene: TRBV9
J gene: TRBJ2-3
clone size: .
CDR3 DNA: TGTGCCAGCAGCGTAGGTGGACTAGATATAGATACGCAGTATTTT
CDR3 protein: CASSVGGLDIDTQYF

D gene: .
V gene: TRBV28
J gene: TRBJ1-1
clone size: .
CDR3 DNA: TGTGCCAGCAGTTTATGGGCGACTTCTGAAGCTTTCTTT
CDR3 protein: CASSLWATSEAFF

D gene: .
V gene: TRBV19
J gene: TRBJ2-7
clone size: once
CDR3 DNA: TGTGCCAGTAGTATAGATCCCGGCTCCTACGAGCAGTACTTC
CDR3 protein: CASSIDPGSYEQYF

D gene: .
V gene: TRBV11-2
J gene: TRBJ2-7
clone size: .
CDR3 DNA: TGTGCCAGCAGCTTAGGCGGGTCCTACGAGCAGTACTTC
CDR3 protein: CASSLGGSYEQYF

D gene: .
V gene: TRBV9
J gene: TRBJ2-7
clone size: .
CDR3 DNA: TGTGCCAGCAGCGTAGACACGACCTACGAGCAGTACTTC
CDR3 protein: CASSVDTTYEQYF

D gene: .
V gene: TRBV15
J gene: TRBJ2-3
clone size: once
CDR3 DNA: TGTGCCACCAGCAGAGTAGGGACTCGCAGGGCGACAGATACGCAGTATTTT
CDR3 protein: CATSRVGTRRATDTQYF

D gene: .
V gene: TRBV6-5
J gene: TRBJ1-3
clone size: .
CDR3 DNA: TGTGCCAGCAGCCAGGGAAACACCATATATTTT
CDR3 protein: CASSQGNTIYF

D gene: TRBD1
V gene: TRBV7-2
J gene: TRBJ1-2
clone size: .
CDR3 DNA: TGTGCCAGCAGCCCTAACTCCGGGACAGCTTATGGCTACACCTTC
CDR3 protein: CASSPNSGTAYGYTF

D gene: TRBD1
V gene: TRBV7-9
J gene: TRBJ2-7
clone size: .
CDR3 DNA: TGTGCCAGCAGCCCCTGGGGTGTGGGCAGGGGGCGAGGCGAGCAGTACTTC
CDR3 protein: CASSPWGVGRGRGEQYF

D gene: TRBD1
V gene: TRBV6-5
J gene: TRBJ2-5
clone size: once
CDR3 DNA: TGTGCCAGCAGTGCAGGACAGGGTAGGCAAGAGACCCAGTACTTC
CDR3 protein: CASSAGQGRQETQYF

D gene: .
V gene: TRBV18
J gene: TRBJ2-2
clone size: .
CDR3 DNA: TGTGCCAGCTCTCAGAGGGGGGAGCTGTTTTTT
CDR3 protein: CASSQRGELFF

D gene: TRBD1
V gene: TRBV19
J gene: TRBJ2-7
clone size: .
CDR3 DNA: TGTGCCAGTAGTATCCGGGACAGTGTAACCTACGAGCAGTACTTC
CDR3 protein: CASSIRDSVTYEQYF